In its sample, the clone carrying this T cell receptor (beta chain) was seen many times. Its antigen remains unidentified. Described time point: longitudinal time-point 1 (baseline). The cDNA was produced through 5'RACE with 10-nucleotide random UMIs. TCRdb fed the 5' RACE reads into MiXCR, producing one record per CDR3 protein. Counted here are some 54,000 distinct CDR3 sequences, about 10% occurring once; the ten biggest clones make up less than 8.5%. The entry originates in a study of neurological immune-mediated disorders. Regarding the study as a whole: There were no CDR3 amino acid sequences shared by expanded clones across subjects, a result suggesting private repertoires in all groups.

The CDR3 spans 18 residues. Trimming took off 3 bases at V and 0 bases at J, with 17 bases between the two ends. Germline V lookup: CDR1 ENHRY, CDR2 SYGVKD. This sequence joins TRBV10-3 and TRBJ1-4; possible D gene TRBD1, 5 bases. The sequencing input was PBMCs. The clonotype originates from a male donor with HTLV-1-associated myelopathy (HAM/TSP). Here the CDR3 DNA reads TGTGCCATCAGTGATATCCACCCCCAGGGCGCAACTAATGAAAAACTGTTTTTT. This gives the protein CAISDIHPQGATNEKLFF.